This T cell receptor (beta chain) was profiled in a study of blood T cell repertoires in COVID-19. On the study more broadly: Spain, Italy and the United States supplied samples that represented acute and convalescent COVID-19. Sample material is recorded as cDNA or gDNA derived from T cells, B-cell-depleted T cells, or PBMCs.

Original methodology: Estimated nucleated cell counts came from reference gene primer amplification. Method: immunoSEQ multiplex PCR; TCRdb's copy keeps in-frame clones and lacks some. V and J calls plus clone size are reproduced from that table; the DNA served to infer D and trimming. Of about 200,000 clones listed, approximately 91% were seen once; the top ten hold 15% to 20%. Germline V gene sequence: CDR1 SGHTA, CDR2 FQGTGA. The trim removed 0 bases at V and 4 bases at J, leaving 11 bases unmatched. There are 17 residues in the CDR3. V gene TRBV7-3 combines with J gene TRBJ2-7; 8 bases agree with TRBD1. Sequenced sample: peripheral blood. The sequence was obtained from a man aged 50-60 years with COVID-19, enrolled during active disease. CDR3: CASSLTGTGGIWYEQYF. The CDR3 DNA reads as TGTGCCAGCAGCTTAACGGGAACAGGGGGGATTTGGTACGAGCAGTACTTC.